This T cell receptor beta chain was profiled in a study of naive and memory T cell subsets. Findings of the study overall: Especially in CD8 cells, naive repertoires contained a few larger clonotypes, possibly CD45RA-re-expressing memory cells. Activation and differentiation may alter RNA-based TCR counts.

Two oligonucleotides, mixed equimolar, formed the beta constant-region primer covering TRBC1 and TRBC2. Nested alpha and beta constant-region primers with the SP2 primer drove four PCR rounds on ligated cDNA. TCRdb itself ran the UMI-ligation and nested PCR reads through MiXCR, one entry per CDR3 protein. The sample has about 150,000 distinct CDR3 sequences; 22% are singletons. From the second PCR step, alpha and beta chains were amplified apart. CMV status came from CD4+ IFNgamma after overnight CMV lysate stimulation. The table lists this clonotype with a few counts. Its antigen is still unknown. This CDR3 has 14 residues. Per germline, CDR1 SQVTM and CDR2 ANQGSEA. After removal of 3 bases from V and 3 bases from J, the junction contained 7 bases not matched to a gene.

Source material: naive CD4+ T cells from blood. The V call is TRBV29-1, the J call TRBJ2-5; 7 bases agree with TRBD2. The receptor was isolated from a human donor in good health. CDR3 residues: CSVDVAGVEETQYF. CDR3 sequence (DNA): TGCAGCGTTGATGTTGCGGGAGTAGAAGAGACCCAGTACTTC.